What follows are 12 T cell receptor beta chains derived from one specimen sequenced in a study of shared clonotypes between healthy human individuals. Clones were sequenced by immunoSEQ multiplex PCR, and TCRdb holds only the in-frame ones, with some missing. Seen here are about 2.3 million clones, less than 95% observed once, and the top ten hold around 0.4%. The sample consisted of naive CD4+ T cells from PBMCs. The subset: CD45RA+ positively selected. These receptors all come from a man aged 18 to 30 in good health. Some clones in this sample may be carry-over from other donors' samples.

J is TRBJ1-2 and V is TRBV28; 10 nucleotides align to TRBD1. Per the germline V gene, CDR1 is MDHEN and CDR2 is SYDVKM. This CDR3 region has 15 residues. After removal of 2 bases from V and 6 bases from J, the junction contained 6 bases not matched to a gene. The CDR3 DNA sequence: TGTGCCAGCAGTTTAAGGGACAGGGGACCGCATGGCTACACCTTC. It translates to CASSLRDRGPHGYTF.

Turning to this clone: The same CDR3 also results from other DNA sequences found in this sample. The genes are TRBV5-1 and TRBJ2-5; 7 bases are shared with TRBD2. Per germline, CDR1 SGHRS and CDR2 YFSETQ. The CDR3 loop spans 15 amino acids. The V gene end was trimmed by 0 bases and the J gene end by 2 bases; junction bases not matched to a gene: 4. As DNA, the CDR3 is TGCGCCAGCAGCTTGGGGGCTAGCGGACAAGAGACCCAGTACTTC. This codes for CASSLGASGQETQYF.

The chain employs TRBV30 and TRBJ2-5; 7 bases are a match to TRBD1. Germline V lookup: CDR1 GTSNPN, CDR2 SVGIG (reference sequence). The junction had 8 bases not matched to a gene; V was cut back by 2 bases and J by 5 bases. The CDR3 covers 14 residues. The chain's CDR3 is CAWSWNRGYETQYF. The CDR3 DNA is TGTGCCTGGAGTTGGAACAGGGGATATGAGACCCAGTACTTC.

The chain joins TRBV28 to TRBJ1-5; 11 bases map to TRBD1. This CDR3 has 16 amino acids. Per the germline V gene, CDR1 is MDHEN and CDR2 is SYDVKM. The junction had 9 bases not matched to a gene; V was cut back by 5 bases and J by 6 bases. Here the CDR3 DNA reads TGTGCCAGCAGTCCCTCGGACAGGGGGCGCGGTCAGCCCCAGCATTTT. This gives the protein CASSPSDRGRGQPQHF.

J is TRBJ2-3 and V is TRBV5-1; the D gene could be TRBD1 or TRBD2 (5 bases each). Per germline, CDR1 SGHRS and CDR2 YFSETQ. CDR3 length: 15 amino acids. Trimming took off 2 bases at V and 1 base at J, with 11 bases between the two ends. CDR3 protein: CASSFGGAGTDTQYF. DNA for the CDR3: TGCGCCAGCAGCTTTGGGGGAGCGGGCACAGATACGCAGTATTTT.

The CDR3 spells CASSTATGLSRELFF. The CDR3 DNA reads as TGTGCCAGCAGCACAGCAACAGGGCTGTCAAGGGAGCTGTTTTTT. The chain has TRBV7-2 and TRBJ2-2; TRBD1 might be the D (6 bases). Trimming removed 5 bases at V and 9 bases at J, with 19 bases between. Germline assignment: CDR1 SGHTA and CDR2 FQGNSA. The CDR3 is 15 amino acids.

The DNA of the CDR3 is TGTGCCAGCAGCCCCCTAGCGGGAGCTTCCTACGAGCAGTACTTC. Its protein product is CASSPLAGASYEQYF. The chain is built from TRBV28 and TRBJ2-7; TRBD2 matches 10 bases. The CDR3 has 15 residues. The ends lost 6 bases at V and 1 base at J; junction bases unmatched: 6. Per germline, CDR1 MDHEN and CDR2 SYDVKM.

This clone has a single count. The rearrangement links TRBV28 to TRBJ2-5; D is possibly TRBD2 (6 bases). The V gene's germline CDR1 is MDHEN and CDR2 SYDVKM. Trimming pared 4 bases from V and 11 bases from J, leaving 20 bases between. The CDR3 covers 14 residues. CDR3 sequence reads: CASSSPGGIGEQYF. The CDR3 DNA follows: TGTGCCAGCAGTTCCCCGGGCGGGATAGGAGAGCAGTACTTC.

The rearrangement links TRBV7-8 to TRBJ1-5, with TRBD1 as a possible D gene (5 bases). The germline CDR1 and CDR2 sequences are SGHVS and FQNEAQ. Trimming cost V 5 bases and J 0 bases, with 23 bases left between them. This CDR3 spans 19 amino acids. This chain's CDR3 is CASSPEGDSFFYSNQPQHF. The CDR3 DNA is TGTGCCAGCAGCCCAGAGGGCGACAGCTTCTTTTATAGCAATCAGCCCCAGCATTTT.

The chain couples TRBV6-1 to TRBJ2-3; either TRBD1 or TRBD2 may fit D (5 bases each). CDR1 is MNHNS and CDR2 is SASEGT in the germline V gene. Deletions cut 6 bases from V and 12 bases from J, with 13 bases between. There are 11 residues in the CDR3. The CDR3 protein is CASSTSGRQYF. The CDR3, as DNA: TGTGCCAGCAGCACTTCGGGACGACAGTATTTT.

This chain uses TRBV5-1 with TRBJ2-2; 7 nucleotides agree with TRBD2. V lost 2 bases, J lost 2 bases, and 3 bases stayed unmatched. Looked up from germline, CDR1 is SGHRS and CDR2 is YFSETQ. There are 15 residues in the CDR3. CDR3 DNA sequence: TGCGCCAGCAGCTTCGGGGGGTCCAACACCGGGGAGCTGTTTTTT. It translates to CASSFGGSNTGELFF.

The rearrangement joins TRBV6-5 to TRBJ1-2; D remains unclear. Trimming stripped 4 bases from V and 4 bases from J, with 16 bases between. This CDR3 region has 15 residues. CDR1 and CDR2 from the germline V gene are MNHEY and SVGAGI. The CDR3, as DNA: TGTGCCAGCAGTTCTTGGGGTCATGGTCTCTATGGCTACACCTTC. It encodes CASSSWGHGLYGYTF.